This T cell receptor (beta chain) was profiled in a study of blood T cell repertoires in COVID-19 (dated by TCRdb to about 2020). For context, the study as a whole: The collaborator samples originated in the United States, Italy and Spain and spanned the acute and convalescent phases of COVID-19. The material from the prospective study consisted of cDNA or gDNA derived from T cells, B-cell-depleted T cells, or PBMCs. Deeply sampled blood TCRbeta repertoires from subjects exposed to, actively infected with, or recovered from COVID-19 were included in the dataset. The repertoires were made available in a free public database intended to serve as a resource for research on the immune response to SARS-CoV-2. Samples were obtained from the ongoing ImmuneRACE study (first 160 participants) and from approximately 1,200 subjects provided by 6 global collaborators. The sample metadata nearly always contained a de-identified subject ID, COVID-19 status, age in years and sex. Where HLA class I and class II types were available, the types were taken from metadata supplied by the sample provider, not from assay-based typing.

Turning to this clone: This receptor's antigen is unknown. No much larger clone exists at a distance of one base, and base qualities are not known.

TCRbeta CDR3 regions were amplified from genomic DNA by means of the immunoSEQ Assay, a bias-controlled multiplex PCR. Concerning the study's data processing: The number of nucleated cells in each sample was estimated from the amplification of reference gene primers within the assay. To quantify the absolute abundance of each unique TCRbeta CDR3 rearrangement, sequence reads were collapsed and filtered. Productive Simpson clonality was computed per sample as the square root of Simpson's diversity index over productive rearrangements. The clones in this table, taken by TCRdb from immuneACCESS, are in-frame only. Not every clone is retained; where verified, under half of the shortfall comes from an unresolved V gene, and the cause of the rest is unknown. V and J calls and clone size are given by that table; D and trimming were obtained from the DNA. This sample is represented by under 15,000 clones; roughly 80% of them were singletons. The ten biggest clones cover under 30% of the sample.

Whole blood was collected in K2EDTA tubes by collaborating institutions according to the institutions' own protocols. For TCRbeta analysis, collaborators shipped samples in one of three forms: frozen whole blood, isolated PBMCs, or DNA extracted from either of those sample types. Results the study describes overall, beyond this receptor: The amount of clinical and demographic metadata varied by source and participant and was provided uncurated.

This receptor was taken from a human donor in a cohort sampled during active COVID-19. Sequenced: peripheral blood.

CDR3 protein: CASSFEGLDTQYF. Here is the DNA: TGTGCCAGCAGCTTCGAGGGTTTAGATACGCAGTATTTT. In this chain, TRBV7-3 is recombined with TRBJ2-3, with a tentative D gene TRBD2 over 5 matching bases. V and J lose 3 bases and 5 bases, and a span of 9 bases separates them. The germline V gene specifies SGHTA as CDR1 and FQGTGA as CDR2. From the cysteine through the phenylalanine, the CDR3 covers 13 amino acids. Just CDR3 DNA is preserved here, 39 bases in frame from base 1.